This is a list of T cell receptor beta chains from one sample in a study of prognosis after radiotherapy for stage I lung cancer. Each CDR3 protein is one row after TCRdb ran MiXCR on the multiplex PCR reads. Seen here are fewer than 25,000 distinct CDR3 sequences, roughly 40% observed once, and the top ten hold approximately 54%. The sequenced sample was PBMCs, obtained before or after stereotactic body radiation therapy (not recorded which). Receptors were obtained from a donor over 45 with non-small cell lung cancer. CDR3s include the opening cysteine and the closing phenylalanine or tryptophan. A D gene is named only where the DNA matches it firmly. The size field is filled for only some rows; it gives once, few, many or a size class.

size	J	length	V	D	CDR3	DNA
many	TRBJ2-2	14	TRBV5-1	.	CASSRDPTTGELFF	TGCGCCAGCAGCCGGGACCCCACGACCGGGGAGCTGTTTTTT
many	TRBJ1-2	13	TRBV18	.	CASSPGTSYGYTF	TGTGCCAGCTCCCCCGGGACCTCCTATGGCTACACCTTC
.	TRBJ2-1	15	TRBV7-2	TRBD2	CASRINSGMVGGQFF	TGTGCCAGCAGGATAAATAGCGGGATGGTCGGTGGGCAGTTCTTC
.	TRBJ2-2	15	TRBV12-3/TRBV12-4	TRBD2	CAVSLSGGPTGELFF	TGTGCCGTCAGTCTAAGCGGGGGGCCCACCGGGGAGCTGTTTTTT
many	TRBJ2-3	16	TRBV12-3/TRBV12-4	TRBD2	CASNLAGGSSTDTQYF	TGTGCCAGCAATCTAGCGGGAGGGTCTAGCACAGATACGCAGTATTTT
.	TRBJ2-5	16	TRBV5-1	TRBD1	CASSSGQGEGQETQYF	TGCGCCAGTAGCTCCGGACAGGGTGAAGGCCAAGAGACCCAGTACTTC
.	TRBJ1-6	13	TRBV30	.	CAWSDRDNSPLHF	TGTGCCTGGAGTGACAGGGACAATTCACCCCTCCACTTT
many	TRBJ2-3	15	TRBV29-1	TRBD1	CSVEDSGTVEDTQYF	TGCAGCGTTGAAGACTCCGGGACAGTTGAGGATACGCAGTATTTT
.	TRBJ1-2	16	TRBV6-2/TRBV6-3	.	CASSERDRPRDYGYTF	TGTGCCAGCAGTGAACGGGACCGCCCGAGGGACTATGGATACACCTTC
many	TRBJ2-7	16	TRBV9	TRBD2	CASSVGLAGGSYEQYF	TGTGCCAGCAGCGTAGGACTAGCGGGAGGCTCCTACGAGCAGTACTTC
.	TRBJ2-1	14	TRBV9	TRBD2	CASSEGLAGAGQFF	TGTGCCAGCAGCGAGGGGCTAGCGGGAGCGGGGCAGTTCTTC
many	TRBJ1-4	14	TRBV5-8	.	CASSNPGGSEKLFF	TGTGCCAGCAGCAATCCGGGAGGGTCTGAAAAACTGTTTTTT
.	TRBJ2-2	12	TRBV29-1	.	CSGRWGDGELFF	TGCAGCGGGAGATGGGGGGACGGGGAGCTGTTTTTT
many	TRBJ2-1	15	TRBV20-1	TRBD2	CSARPPSGVGNEQLF	TGCAGTGCCAGACCCCCTAGCGGCGTAGGCAATGAGCAGCTCTTC
.	TRBJ2-3	15	TRBV2	TRBD2	CASSVGLTSTYTQYF	TGTGCCAGCAGTGTTGGGCTGACTAGCACATATACGCAGTATTTT
once	TRBJ1-2	15	TRBV3-1	.	CASSQRWATLYGYTF	TGTGCCAGCAGCCAGAGGTGGGCCACACTCTATGGCTACACCTTC
many	TRBJ2-3	15	TRBV7-6	.	CASSLGRVITDTQYF	TGTGCCAGCAGCTTAGGCAGGGTAATCACAGATACGCAGTATTTT
.	TRBJ2-2	15	TRBV5-1	.	CASSIPGPPAGELFF	TGCGCCAGCAGCATACCGGGTCCCCCTGCCGGTGAGCTGTTTTTT
many	TRBJ1-5	15	TRBV4-2	.	CASSLTTGGNQPQHF	TGTGCCAGCAGCCTAACAACAGGAGGCAATCAGCCCCAGCATTTT
many	TRBJ2-1	16	TRBV5-1	.	CASSLGTTPITHEQFF	TGCGCCAGCAGCTTGGGAACAACCCCCATTACTCATGAGCAGTTCTTC
.	TRBJ2-2	14	TRBV19	TRBD1	CASLNRGSSGELFF	TGTGCCAGTCTCAACAGGGGGTCCTCCGGGGAGCTGTTTTTT
medium-sized	TRBJ1-2	10	TRBV6-4	.	CASREDGYTF	TGTGCCAGCAGGGAAGATGGCTACACCTTC
few	TRBJ2-5	16	TRBV29-1	TRBD2	CSVEERLAGNQETQYF	TGCAGCGTTGAAGAACGACTAGCGGGAAACCAAGAGACCCAGTACTTC
many	TRBJ2-7	13	TRBV2	.	CASSPRAHYEQYF	TGTGCCAGCAGTCCTAGAGCGCACTACGAGCAGTACTTC
once	TRBJ1-3	16	TRBV28	.	CASSLYVRGLRNTIYF	TGTGCCAGCAGTTTATATGTTAGGGGCCTTAGAAACACCATATATTTT
.	TRBJ2-3	15	TRBV6-4	.	CASSPRAAITYTQYF	TGTGCCAGCAGCCCGCGGGCTGCTATCACATATACGCAGTATTTT
.	TRBJ1-1	13	TRBV7-8	.	CASSQTEGFRAFF	TGTGCCAGCAGCCAAACGGAGGGGTTTAGGGCTTTCTTT
many	TRBJ1-1	13	TRBV2	.	CASNGYMNTEAFF	TGTGCCAGCAACGGCTACATGAACACTGAAGCTTTCTTT
many	TRBJ2-1	11	TRBV29-1	.	CSARPYNEQFF	TGCAGCGCCCGACCCTACAATGAGCAGTTCTTC
.	TRBJ2-7	18	TRBV6-2/TRBV6-3	TRBD1	CASTYGTGGPGNSYEQYF	TGTGCCAGCACCTACGGGACAGGGGGCCCCGGGAACTCCTACGAGCAGTACTTC
many	TRBJ2-5	14	TRBV6-1	.	CASRPGLRQETQYF	TGTGCCAGCAGACCGGGACTGAGACAAGAGACCCAGTACTTC
.	TRBJ2-2	15	TRBV28	.	CASSRYVTNTGELFF	TGTGCCAGCAGCCGCTATGTAACGAACACCGGGGAGCTGTTTTTT
many	TRBJ2-2	16	TRBV20-1	TRBD2	CSARDPREPNTGELFF	TGCAGTGCTAGAGATCCGCGGGAGCCGAACACCGGGGAGCTGTTTTTT
many	TRBJ1-1	16	TRBV28	.	CASRETIDVMNTEAFF	TGTGCCAGCAGAGAAACTATAGACGTTATGAACACTGAAGCTTTCTTT
many	TRBJ2-7	15	TRBV13	TRBD1	CASSLGTGGSYEQYF	TGTGCCAGCAGCTTAGGGACAGGGGGCTCCTACGAGCAGTACTTC
many	TRBJ2-3	16	TRBV7-7	TRBD1	CASSLEKGQGADTQYF	TGTGCCAGCAGCTTAGAAAAGGGACAGGGCGCAGATACGCAGTATTTT
many	TRBJ1-2	14	TRBV6-2/TRBV6-3	.	CASSEFDGTLGYTF	TGTGCCAGCAGTGAATTTGACGGCACCCTCGGCTACACCTTC
many	TRBJ2-1	14	TRBV2	TRBD2	CATGTSGTYNEQFF	TGTGCCACCGGGACTAGCGGGACCTACAATGAGCAGTTCTTC
many	TRBJ1-1	16	TRBV5-1	.	CASSLAGIGMNTEAFF	TGCGCCAGCAGCTTGGCCGGAATTGGGATGAACACTGAAGCTTTCTTT
many	TRBJ1-2	13	TRBV30	.	CAWRQVGQGGYTF	TGTGCCTGGAGACAGGTTGGCCAGGGGGGCTACACCTTC
many	TRBJ2-1	15	TRBV25-1	TRBD2	CASSWGGSSYNEQFF	TGTGCCAGCAGTTGGGGGGGTAGCTCCTACAATGAGCAGTTCTTC
few	TRBJ2-7	11	TRBV6-2/TRBV6-3	.	CASTGTYEQYF	TGTGCCAGCACGGGGACCTACGAGCAGTACTTC
many	TRBJ2-2	14	TRBV2	TRBD1	CASGTGTGAGELFF	TGTGCCAGCGGAACCGGGACAGGTGCCGGGGAGCTGTTTTTT
many	TRBJ2-7	15	TRBV5-1	TRBD2	CASSLAAGGLGEQYF	TGCGCCAGCAGCTTGGCGGCGGGAGGGCTTGGCGAGCAGTACTTC
.	TRBJ2-2	15	TRBV5-5	.	CASSPGGGNTGELFF	TGTGCCAGCAGCCCAGGAGGTGGGAACACCGGGGAGCTGTTTTTT
once	TRBJ1-1	13	TRBV10-3	TRBD1	CAIHGGTDTEAFF	TGTGCCATCCACGGGGGGACAGACACTGAAGCTTTCTTT
many	TRBJ1-4	15	TRBV28	TRBD1	CASSVLQGKNEKLFF	TGTGCCAGCAGTGTCCTACAGGGGAAAAATGAAAAACTGTTTTTT
many	TRBJ2-1	15	TRBV30	TRBD1	CAWDAGTGPYNEQFF	TGTGCCTGGGACGCCGGGACAGGGCCATACAATGAGCAGTTCTTC
many	TRBJ1-2	12	TRBV28	.	CASSPGGRGYTF	TGTGCCAGCAGCCCCGGGGGACGGGGCTACACCTTC
.	TRBJ2-3	19	TRBV5-1	TRBD2	CASSLGFGLAGGGADAQYF	TGCGCCAGCAGCTTGGGGTTCGGACTAGCGGGAGGGGGGGCAGATGCGCAGTATTTT
many	TRBJ2-5	15	TRBV24-1	.	CATSDLQGYQETQYF	TGTGCCACCAGTGATTTGCAGGGGTACCAAGAGACCCAGTACTTC
many	TRBJ2-5	15	TRBV7-8	.	CASSWGGLFEETQYF	TGTGCCAGCAGCTGGGGTGGTCTTTTCGAAGAGACCCAGTACTTC
many	TRBJ2-3	17	TRBV5-1	TRBD2	CASSSELAGGPRDTQYF	TGCGCCAGCAGTTCCGAATTAGCGGGAGGGCCGAGAGATACGCAGTATTTT
many	TRBJ1-2	14	TRBV10-3	TRBD1	CAISDARGYYGYTF	TGTGCCATCAGTGATGCCAGGGGGTACTATGGCTACACCTTC
.	TRBJ2-1	16	TRBV3-1	.	CASSQLPGQPGDEQFF	TGTGCCAGCAGCCAATTGCCGGGACAACCCGGTGATGAGCAGTTCTTC
many	TRBJ1-2	13	TRBV28	TRBD1	CASRDRGVGGYTF	TGTGCCAGCAGGGACAGGGGAGTGGGTGGCTACACCTTC
many	TRBJ2-7	12	TRBV5-4	TRBD1	CASSTGQGDAYF	TGTGCCAGCAGCACCGGACAGGGCGACGCGTACTTC
once	TRBJ2-5	12	TRBV13	.	CASSSYFGTQYF	TGTGCCAGCAGCTCCTACTTCGGGACCCAGTACTTC
few	TRBJ1-1	13	TRBV3-1	.	CASSRKVNTEAFF	TGTGCCAGCAGCCGGAAGGTGAACACTGAAGCTTTCTTT
many	TRBJ1-5	15	TRBV10-3	.	CAIGGQQDSNQPQHF	TGTGCCATCGGCGGACAGCAAGATAGCAATCAGCCCCAGCATTTT